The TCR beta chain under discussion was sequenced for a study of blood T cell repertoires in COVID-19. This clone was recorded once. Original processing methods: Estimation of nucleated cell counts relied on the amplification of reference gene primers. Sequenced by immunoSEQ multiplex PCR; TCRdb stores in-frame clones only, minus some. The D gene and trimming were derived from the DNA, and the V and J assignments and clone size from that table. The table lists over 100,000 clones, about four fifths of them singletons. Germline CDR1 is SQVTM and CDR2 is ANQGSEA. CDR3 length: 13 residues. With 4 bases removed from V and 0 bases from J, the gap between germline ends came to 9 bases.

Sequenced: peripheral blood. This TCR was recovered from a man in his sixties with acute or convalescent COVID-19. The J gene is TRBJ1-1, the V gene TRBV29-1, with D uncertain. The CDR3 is CSVVSSVNTEAFF. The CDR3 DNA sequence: TGCAGCGTTGTATCTAGCGTGAACACTGAAGCTTTCTTT.